This TCR beta chain was profiled in a study of OX40 agonist ivuxolimab in advanced cancers. Study summary: An agonistic anti-OX40 (CD134) antibody, ivuxolimab, was used to treat the patients.

J was trimmed by 7 bases and V by 0 bases; bases with no gene match: 10. This CDR3 spans 17 amino acids. The germline CDR1 and CDR2 sequences are SGHRS and YFSETQ. To note about this clone: Its antigen remains unknown.

Libraries were prepared by immunoSEQ multiplex PCR; TCRdb keeps only in-frame clonotypes and omits some of them. Of 65,000 to 80,000 clones in the sample, around 80% were seen once. Study-level points and caveats: Normalized T-cell clonal expansion was also low in a subset of nonresponders. There was clonal expansion of CD4+ and CD8+ blood T cells by week 6 at 0.1 to 3.0 mg/kg.

Here the sequenced sample was CD4+ or CD8+ T cells sorted from blood, taken in a trial of the OX40 agonist ivuxolimab. The chain couples TRBV5-1 to TRBJ1-6; 7 bases are shared with TRBD1. The clonotype was recovered from an adult with an advanced solid tumor such as melanoma, head and neck, liver or kidney cancer. The CDR3: CASSLGQGLPANSPLHF. Here the CDR3 DNA reads TGCGCCAGCAGCTTGGGACAGGGCCTTCCGGCAAATTCACCCCTCCACTTT.